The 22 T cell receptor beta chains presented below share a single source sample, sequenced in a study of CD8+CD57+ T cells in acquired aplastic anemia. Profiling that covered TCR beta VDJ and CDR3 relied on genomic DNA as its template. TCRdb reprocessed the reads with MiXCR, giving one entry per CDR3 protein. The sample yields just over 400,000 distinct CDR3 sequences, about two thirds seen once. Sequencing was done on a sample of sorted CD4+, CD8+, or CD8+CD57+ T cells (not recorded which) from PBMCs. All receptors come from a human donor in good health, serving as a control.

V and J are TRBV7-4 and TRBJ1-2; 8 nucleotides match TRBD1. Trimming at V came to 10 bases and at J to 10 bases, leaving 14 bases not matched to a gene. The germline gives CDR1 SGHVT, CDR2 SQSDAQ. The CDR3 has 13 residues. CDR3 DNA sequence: TGTGCCACCACGGACAGGGTCCCGAACGCCTACACCTTC. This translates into CATTDRVPNAYTF.

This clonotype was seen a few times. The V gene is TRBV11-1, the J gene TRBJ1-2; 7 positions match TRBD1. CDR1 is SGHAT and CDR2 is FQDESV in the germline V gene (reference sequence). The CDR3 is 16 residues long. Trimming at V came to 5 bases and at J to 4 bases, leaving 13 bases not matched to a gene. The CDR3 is CASSGSAGGNLYGYTF. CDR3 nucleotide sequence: TGTGCCAGCAGCGGTTCAGCAGGGGGTAACCTCTATGGCTACACCTTC.

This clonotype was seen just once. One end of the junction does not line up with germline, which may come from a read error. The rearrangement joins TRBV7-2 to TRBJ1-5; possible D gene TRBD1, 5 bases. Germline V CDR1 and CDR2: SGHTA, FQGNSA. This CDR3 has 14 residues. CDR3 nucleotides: TGTGCCAGCAGCTCGGGAGTCCGCTCTGGGGCCAAGCACTTT. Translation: CASSSGVRSGAKHF.

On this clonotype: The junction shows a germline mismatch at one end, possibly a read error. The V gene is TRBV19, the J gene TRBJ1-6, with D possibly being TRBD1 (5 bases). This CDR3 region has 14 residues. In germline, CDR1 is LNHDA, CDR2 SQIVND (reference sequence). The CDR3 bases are TGTGCCAGTAGTACACGACAGTTAGATTCCCACCTCCAGTTT. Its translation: CASSTRQLDSHLQF.

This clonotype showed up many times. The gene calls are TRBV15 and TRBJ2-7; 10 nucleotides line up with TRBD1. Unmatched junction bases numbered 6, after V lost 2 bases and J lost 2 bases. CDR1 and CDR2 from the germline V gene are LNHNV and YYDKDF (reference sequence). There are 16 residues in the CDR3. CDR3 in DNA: TGTGCCACCAGCAGACCTCGACAGGGGGCCACCTACGAGCAGTACTTC. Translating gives CATSRPRQGATYEQYF.

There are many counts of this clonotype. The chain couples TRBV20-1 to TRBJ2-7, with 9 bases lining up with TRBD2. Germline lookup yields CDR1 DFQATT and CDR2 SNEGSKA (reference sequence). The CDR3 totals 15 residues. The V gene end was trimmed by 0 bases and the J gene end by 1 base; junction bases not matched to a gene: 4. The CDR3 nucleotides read TGCAGTGCTAGAGATACAGCGGGGGGTTCCTACGAGCAGTACTTC. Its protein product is CSARDTAGGSYEQYF.

CDR3 nucleotides: TGTGCCAGTAAAGACGTTTGGTCCGCCCACGAGCAGTACTTC. It encodes CASKDVWSAHEQYF. V gene TRBV19 combines with J gene TRBJ2-7; D not certain. The CDR3 runs to 14 residues. Trimming took 7 bases from V and 5 from J, leaving 18 bases between them. Germline V gene sequence: CDR1 LNHDA, CDR2 SQIVND (reference sequence).

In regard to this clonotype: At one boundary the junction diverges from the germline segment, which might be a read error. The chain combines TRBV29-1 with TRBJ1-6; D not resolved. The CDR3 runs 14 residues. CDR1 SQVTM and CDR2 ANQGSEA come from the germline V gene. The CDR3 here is CSVNGRQAYNAQFF. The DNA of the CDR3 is TGCAGCGTAAATGGTCGGCAGGCGTACAATGCGCAGTTCTTT.

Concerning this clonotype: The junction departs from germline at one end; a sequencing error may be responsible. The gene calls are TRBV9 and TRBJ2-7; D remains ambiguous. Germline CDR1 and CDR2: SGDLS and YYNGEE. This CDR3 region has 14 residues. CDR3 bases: TGTGCCAGCAGCACACGGGCAGATGCGAACGAGCAATACTTC. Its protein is CASSTRADANEQYF.

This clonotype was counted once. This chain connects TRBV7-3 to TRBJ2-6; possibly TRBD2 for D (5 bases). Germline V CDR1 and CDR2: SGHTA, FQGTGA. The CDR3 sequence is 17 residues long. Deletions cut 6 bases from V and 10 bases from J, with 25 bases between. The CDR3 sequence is CASRQYRGNQPQNVLTF. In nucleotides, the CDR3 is TGTGCCAGCAGACAATACCGAGGGAATCAGCCCCAGAACGTCCTGACTTTC.

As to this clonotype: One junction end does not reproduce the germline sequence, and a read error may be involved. CDR3 in DNA: TGTGCCAGCACTGGGCAACGCGGTGAAAAACTGTTTTTTTTT. It translates to CASTGQRGEKLFFF. J is TRBJ1-5 and V is TRBV2; no reliable D call. The CDR3 is made up of 14 amino acids. The germline V gene has CDR1 SNHLY and CDR2 FYNNEI.

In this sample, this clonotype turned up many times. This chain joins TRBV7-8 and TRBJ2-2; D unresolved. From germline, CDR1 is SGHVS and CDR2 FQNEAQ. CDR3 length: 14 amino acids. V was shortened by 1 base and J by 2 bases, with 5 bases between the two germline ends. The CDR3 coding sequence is TGTGCCAGCAGCTTAGAGGGAAACACCGGGGAGCTGTTTTTT. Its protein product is CASSLEGNTGELFF.

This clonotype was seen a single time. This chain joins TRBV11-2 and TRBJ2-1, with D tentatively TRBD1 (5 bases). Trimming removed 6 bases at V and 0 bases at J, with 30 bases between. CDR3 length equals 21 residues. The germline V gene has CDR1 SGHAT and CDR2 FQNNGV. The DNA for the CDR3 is TGTGCCAGCAGTTACCCCCTAATTAACAGGCTTCTAACGAGCTCCTACAATGAGCAGTTCTTC. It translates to CASSYPLINRLLTSSYNEQFF.

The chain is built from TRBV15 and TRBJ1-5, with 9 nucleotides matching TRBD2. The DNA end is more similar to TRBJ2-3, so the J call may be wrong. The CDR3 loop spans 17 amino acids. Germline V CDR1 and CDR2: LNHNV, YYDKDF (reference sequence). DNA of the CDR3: TGTGCCACCAGCAGAGATCTAGGCGGGGGGGGATATAAGGAGCAGTATTTT. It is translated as CATSRDLGGGGYKEQYF.

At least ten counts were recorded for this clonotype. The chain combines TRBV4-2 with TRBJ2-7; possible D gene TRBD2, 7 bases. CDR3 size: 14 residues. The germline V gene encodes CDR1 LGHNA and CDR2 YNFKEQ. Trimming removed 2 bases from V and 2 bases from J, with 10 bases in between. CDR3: CASSQMGGPYEQYF. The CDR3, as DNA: TGTGCCAGCAGCCAAATGGGGGGGCCCTACGAGCAGTACTTC.

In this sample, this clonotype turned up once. The CDR3 DNA is TGCAGTGCTAGAAGGCGGGAGTCCCCCCTCCACTTT. It translates to CSARRRESPLHF. The V call is TRBV20-1, the J call TRBJ1-6; D unclear. CDR3 length: 12 amino acids. Germline V lookup: CDR1 DFQATT, CDR2 SNEGSKA (reference sequence). The V end lost 2 bases, the J end lost 13 bases, and 12 bases lay between the germline ends.

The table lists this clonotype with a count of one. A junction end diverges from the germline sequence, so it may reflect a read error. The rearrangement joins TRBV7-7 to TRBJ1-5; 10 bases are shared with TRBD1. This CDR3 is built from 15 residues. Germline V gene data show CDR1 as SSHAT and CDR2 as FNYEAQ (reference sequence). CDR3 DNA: TGTGCTAGCAGCACTAGGCAGGGGACAGGGGAGCCGTTTCATTTT. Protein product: CASSTRQGTGEPFHF. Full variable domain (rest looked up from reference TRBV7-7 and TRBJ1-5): GAGVSQSPRYKVTKRGQDVTLRCDPISSHATLYWYQQALGQGPEFLTYFNYEAQPDKSGLPSDRFSAERPEGSISTLTIQRTEQRDSAMYRCASSTRQGTGEPFHFGDGTRLSIL.

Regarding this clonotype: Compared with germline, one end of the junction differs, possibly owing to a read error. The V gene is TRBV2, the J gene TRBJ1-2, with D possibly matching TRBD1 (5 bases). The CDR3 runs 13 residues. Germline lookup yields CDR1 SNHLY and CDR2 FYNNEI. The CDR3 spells CASAREGQDEYNF. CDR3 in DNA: TGTGCCAGCGCCAGGGAGGGGCAGGACGAGTACAACTTC.

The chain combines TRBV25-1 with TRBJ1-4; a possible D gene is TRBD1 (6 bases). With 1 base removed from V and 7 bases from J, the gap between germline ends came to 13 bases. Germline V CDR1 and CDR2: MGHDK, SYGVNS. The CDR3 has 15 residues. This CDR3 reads CASSEWVGGGEKLFF. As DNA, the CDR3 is TGTGCCAGCAGTGAATGGGTAGGGGGAGGTGAAAAACTGTTTTTT.

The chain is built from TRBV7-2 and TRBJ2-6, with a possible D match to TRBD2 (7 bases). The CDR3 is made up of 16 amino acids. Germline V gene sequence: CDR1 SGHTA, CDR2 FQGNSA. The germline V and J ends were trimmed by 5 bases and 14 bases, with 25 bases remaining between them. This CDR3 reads CASSARGLTEQYFLTF. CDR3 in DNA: TGTGCCAGCAGCGCGCGGGGGCTCACCGAGCAGTACTTCCTGACTTTC.

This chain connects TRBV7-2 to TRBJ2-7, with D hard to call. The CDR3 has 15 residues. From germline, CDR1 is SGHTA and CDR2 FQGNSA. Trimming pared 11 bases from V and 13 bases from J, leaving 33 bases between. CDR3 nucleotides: TGTGCCGGCTGCTGGCACAGAAGTACATGGCTGAGTCCTTACTTC. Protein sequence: CAGCWHRSTWLSPYF.

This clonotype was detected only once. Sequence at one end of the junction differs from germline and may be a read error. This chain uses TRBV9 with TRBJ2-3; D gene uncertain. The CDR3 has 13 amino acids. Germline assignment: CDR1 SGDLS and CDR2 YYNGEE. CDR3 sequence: CASSVQNDSPQHF. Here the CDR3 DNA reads TGTGCCAGCAGCGTACAGAATGATTCACCCCAGCACTTT.